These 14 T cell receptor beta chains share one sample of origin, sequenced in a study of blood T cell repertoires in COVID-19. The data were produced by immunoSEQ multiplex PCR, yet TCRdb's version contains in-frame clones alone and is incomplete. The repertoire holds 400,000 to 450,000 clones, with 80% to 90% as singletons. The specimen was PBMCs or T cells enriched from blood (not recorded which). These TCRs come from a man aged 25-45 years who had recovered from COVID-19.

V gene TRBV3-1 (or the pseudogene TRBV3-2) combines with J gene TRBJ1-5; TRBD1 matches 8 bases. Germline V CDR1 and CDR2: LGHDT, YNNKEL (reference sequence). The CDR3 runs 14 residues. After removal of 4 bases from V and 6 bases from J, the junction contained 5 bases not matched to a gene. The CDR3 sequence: CASSLRTGTQPQHF. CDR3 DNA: TGTGCCAGCAGCCTAAGGACAGGGACTCAGCCCCAGCATTTT.

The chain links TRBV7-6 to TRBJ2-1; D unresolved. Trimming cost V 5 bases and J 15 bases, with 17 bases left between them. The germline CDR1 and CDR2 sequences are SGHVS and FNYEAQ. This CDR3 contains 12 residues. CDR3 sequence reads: CASSANSRIWFF. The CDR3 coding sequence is TGTGCCAGCAGCGCAAACTCAAGAATTTGGTTCTTC.

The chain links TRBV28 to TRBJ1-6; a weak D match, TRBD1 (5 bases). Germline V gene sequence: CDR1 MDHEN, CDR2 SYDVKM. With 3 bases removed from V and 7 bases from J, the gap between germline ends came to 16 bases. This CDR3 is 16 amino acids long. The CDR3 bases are TGTGCCAGCAGTTTTCCCCGGGGGGGTGGAAATTCACCCCTCCACTTT. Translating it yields CASSFPRGGGNSPLHF.

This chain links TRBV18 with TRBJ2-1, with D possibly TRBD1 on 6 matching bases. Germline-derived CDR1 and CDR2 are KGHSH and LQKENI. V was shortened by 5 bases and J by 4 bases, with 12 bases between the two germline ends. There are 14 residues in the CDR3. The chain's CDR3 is CASSSGAPYNEQFF. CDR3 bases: TGTGCCAGCTCATCAGGGGCCCCTTACAATGAGCAGTTCTTC. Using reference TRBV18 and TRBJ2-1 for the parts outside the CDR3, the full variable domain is NAGVMQNPRHLVRRRGQEARLRCSPMKGHSHVYWYRQLPEEGLKFMVYLQKENIIDESGMPKERFSAEFPKEGPSILRIQQVVRGDSAAYFCASSSGAPYNEQFFGPGTRLTVL.

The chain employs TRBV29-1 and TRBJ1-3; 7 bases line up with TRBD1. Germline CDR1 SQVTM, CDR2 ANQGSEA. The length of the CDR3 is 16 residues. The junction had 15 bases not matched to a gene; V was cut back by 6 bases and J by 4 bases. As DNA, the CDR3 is TGCAGCGTAGCTAAGTTTCCGGGACAGTCAGGAAACACCATATATTTT. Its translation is CSVAKFPGQSGNTIYF.

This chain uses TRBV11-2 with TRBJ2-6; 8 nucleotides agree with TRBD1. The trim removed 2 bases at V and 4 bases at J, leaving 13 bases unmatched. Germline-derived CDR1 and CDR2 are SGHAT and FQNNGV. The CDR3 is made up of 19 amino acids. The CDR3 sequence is CASSLPRGQARMGANVLTF. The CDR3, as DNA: TGTGCCAGCAGCTTACCCCGGGGACAGGCGAGGATGGGGGCCAACGTCCTGACTTTC.

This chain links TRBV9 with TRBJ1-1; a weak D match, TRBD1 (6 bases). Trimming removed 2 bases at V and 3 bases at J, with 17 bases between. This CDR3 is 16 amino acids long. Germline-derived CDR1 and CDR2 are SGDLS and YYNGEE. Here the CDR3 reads CASSVDKQGSHTEAFF. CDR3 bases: TGTGCCAGCAGCGTGGATAAACAGGGTTCGCACACTGAAGCTTTCTTT.

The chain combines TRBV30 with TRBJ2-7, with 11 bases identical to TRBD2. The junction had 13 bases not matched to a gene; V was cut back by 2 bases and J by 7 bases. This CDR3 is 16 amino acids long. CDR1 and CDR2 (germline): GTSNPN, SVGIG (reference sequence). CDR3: CAWSLGLAGGPEEQYF. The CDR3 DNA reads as TGTGCCTGGAGTTTAGGCCTAGCGGGAGGACCGGAGGAGCAGTACTTC.

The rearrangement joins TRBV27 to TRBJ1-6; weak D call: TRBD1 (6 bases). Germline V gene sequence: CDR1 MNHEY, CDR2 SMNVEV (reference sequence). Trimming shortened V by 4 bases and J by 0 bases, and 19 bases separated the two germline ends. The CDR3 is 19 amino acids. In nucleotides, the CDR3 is TGTGCCAGCAGTTGGGAACGACAGGTAGCCAGCTCCTATAATTCACCCCTCCACTTT. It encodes CASSWERQVASSYNSPLHF.

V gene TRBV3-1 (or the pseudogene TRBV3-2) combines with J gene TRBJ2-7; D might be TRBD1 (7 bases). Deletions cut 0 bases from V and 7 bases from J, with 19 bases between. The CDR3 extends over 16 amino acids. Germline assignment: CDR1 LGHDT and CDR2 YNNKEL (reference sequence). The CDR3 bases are TGTGCCAGCAGCCAAGATACGGCAGGGGGGCGGAGGGAGCAGTACTTC. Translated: CASSQDTAGGRREQYF.

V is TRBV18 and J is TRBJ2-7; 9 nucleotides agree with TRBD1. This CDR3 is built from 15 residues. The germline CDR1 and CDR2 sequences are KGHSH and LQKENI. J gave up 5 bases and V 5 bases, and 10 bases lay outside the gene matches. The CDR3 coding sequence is TGTGCCAGCTCATTTCAGACAGGGGGTATGGACGAGCAGTACTTC. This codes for CASSFQTGGMDEQYF.

The DNA of the CDR3 is TGTGCCATCAGCAAACAGGGGGCTCAGGACACTGAAGCTTTCTTT. Its protein is CAISKQGAQDTEAFF. J is TRBJ1-1 and V is TRBV10-3; 9 bases are shared with TRBD1. CDR1 ENHRY and CDR2 SYGVKD come from the germline V gene. Germline trimming cut 6 bases from V and 3 bases from J; bases unmatched to any gene: 8. The CDR3 extends over 15 amino acids.

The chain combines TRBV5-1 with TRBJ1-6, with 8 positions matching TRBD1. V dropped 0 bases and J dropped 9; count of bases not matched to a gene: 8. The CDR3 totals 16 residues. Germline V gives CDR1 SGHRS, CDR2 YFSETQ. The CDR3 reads CASSLAVTGESSPLHF. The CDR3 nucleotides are TGCGCCAGCAGCTTGGCCGTGACAGGGGAAAGTTCACCCCTCCACTTT. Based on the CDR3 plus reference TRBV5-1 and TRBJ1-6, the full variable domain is KAGVTQTPRYLIKTRGQQVTLSCSPISGHRSVSWYQQTPGQGLQFLFEYFSETQRNKGNFPGRFSGRQFSNSRSEMNVSTLELGDSALYLCASSLAVTGESSPLHFGNGTRLTVT.

In DNA form, the CDR3 reads TGTGCCAGCAGTTTCGGGATGAACACTGAAGCTTTCTTT. Its translation: CASSFGMNTEAFF. The J gene is TRBJ1-1, the V gene TRBV28, with unresolved D. The ends were cut back, 3 bases at V and 0 bases at J, with 5 bases in the middle. This CDR3 contains 13 residues. Germline V gene data show CDR1 as MDHEN and CDR2 as SYDVKM.